Ten or more counts support the clone carrying this TCR beta chain. What it binds is unknown. Germline CDR1 SGHTA, CDR2 FQGNSA. Trimming cost V 4 bases and J 1 base; bases outside gene matches: 3. CDR3 length equals 16 residues. This sample was included in a study of T-cell memory formation after mild COVID-19. The study's findings and limits: Later expanders leaned toward CD4+, whereas clones contracting from day 15 to 85 were balanced CD4/CD8. The SARS-CoV-2 specificity of second-wave clones reaching peak at day 37 remained unverified.

Using its own MiXCR run on the 5' RACE reads, TCRdb lists one record per CDR3 protein. Of about 350,000 distinct CDR3 sequences in the sample, under 15% were seen once. This clonotype originated in a man between 18 and 29 years old who had mild COVID-19 (a few samples of this study predate the infection). Cell type and time point are not known. The genes are TRBV7-2 and TRBJ2-3, with 12 bases matching TRBD2. Sequencing was carried out using PBMCs or a T cell subset sorted from them (not recorded which). The CDR3 DNA is TGTGCCAGCAGCTATACTAGCGGGGGGCGCACAGATACGCAGTATTTT. Its protein product is CASSYTSGGRTDTQYF.